Many counts were recorded for the clone carrying this T cell receptor (beta chain). These data originate in a study of T cells in Graves' hyperthyroidism and ophthalmopathy. Patients were excluded for uncontrolled infection, other autoimmune disease, pregnancy or lactation. V was clipped by 5 bases and J by 3 bases; unmatched bases: 7. The CDR3 spans 15 residues. Germline V gene data show CDR1 as SGHAT and CDR2 as FQNNGV. What was amplified from RNA transcripts were TCR beta CDR3 regions. The HTBI primer set served for first-round RT-PCR of the TCR CDR3. TCRdb independently ran MiXCR on the multiplex PCR reads; one entry per CDR3 protein. The data show 500,000 or so distinct CDR3 sequences, 15% to 20% seen once.

Specimen: blood. The sequence was obtained from a woman between 18 and 30 years old with Graves' ophthalmopathy. The chain couples TRBV11-2 to TRBJ2-1; 7 positions match TRBD1. The CDR3 DNA reads TGTGCCAGCAGCCCACCGAACAGGGGCTACAATGAGCAGTTCTTC. Translation gives CASSPPNRGYNEQFF.